This T cell receptor beta chain was sequenced for a study of T cell changes during pregnancy in multiple sclerosis. Clones were sequenced by immunoSEQ multiplex PCR, and TCRdb holds only the in-frame ones, with some missing. The sample holds some 71,000 clones, roughly 93% seen once. Germline CDR1 SGHKS, CDR2 YYEKEE (reference sequence). The J segment lost 4 bases and the V segment lost 4 bases, leaving 5 bases of the junction unmatched. The CDR3 is 14 amino acids. The chain combines TRBV5-5 with TRBJ1-2; 9 nucleotides match TRBD1. The source of this sequence is a female donor with multiple sclerosis, enrolled in a pregnancy study. The source was peripheral blood, collected in the third trimester of pregnancy. CDR3 DNA: TGTGCCAGCAGCAAGGGACAGGGACTCTATGGCTACACCTTC. Residues: CASSKGQGLYGYTF. The full variable domain, with the rest looked up from reference TRBV5-5 and TRBJ1-2, is DAGVTQSPTHLIKTRGQQVTLRCSPISGHKSVSWYQQVLGQGPQFIFQYYEKEERGRGNFPDRFSARQFPNYSSELNVNALLLGDSALYLCASSKGQGLYGYTFGSGTRLTVV.